This is a list of T cell receptor beta chains from one sample in a study of blood T cell repertoires in COVID-19. The method was immunoSEQ multiplex PCR; TCRdb's version includes in-frame clones alone and lacks a portion of them. The sample includes around 250,000 clones, approximately 85% of them seen just once. The sample was PBMCs or T cells enriched from blood (not recorded which). These receptors originate from a woman aged 50 to 60 who had recovered from COVID-19. CDR3s leave out the opening cysteine and the closing phenylalanine or tryptophan. D genes are given only for firm matches.

ASSRQGAWEQY | TRBV28 | TRBD1 | TRBJ2-7
ASSFLSHTEAF | TRBV12-3/TRBV12-4 | NA | TRBJ1-1
ASSPTNGGYGYT | TRBV27 | NA | TRBJ1-2
ASSLSPGQGAVVREKLF | TRBV28 | TRBD1 | TRBJ1-4
ASRPDRGPRNTEAF | TRBV28 | TRBD1 | TRBJ1-1
ASRGATGAGGELF | TRBV5-1 | TRBD1 | TRBJ2-2
ASNFGNTDTQY | TRBV5-1 | NA | TRBJ2-3
ASSLQKMPDAGTYEQY | TRBV27 | NA | TRBJ2-7
ASSQGSLSSTDTQY | TRBV3-1/TRBV3-2 | NA | TRBJ2-3
ASSSQGQGNTEAF | TRBV13 | NA | TRBJ1-1
ASSIDLLERKY | TRBV19 | NA | TRBJ2-7
ASSNSGFGETQY | TRBV28 | NA | TRBJ2-5
ASRAGASYEQY | TRBV27 | NA | TRBJ2-7
ASTAATGHGYT | TRBV2 | NA | TRBJ1-2
ASSLTSGRSYEQY | TRBV7-2 | TRBD2 | TRBJ2-7
ASSLATGAPLH | TRBV5-1 | NA | TRBJ1-6
AMRPAGQGKGYT | TRBV10-3 | TRBD1 | TRBJ1-2
ASSFGSGMSGNTIY | TRBV5-4 | NA | TRBJ1-3
ASSSTGGRSYEQY | TRBV18 | NA | TRBJ2-7
ASSGASSNQPQH | TRBV3-1/TRBV3-2 | NA | TRBJ1-5
ASSPGGVWVEQY | TRBV28 | TRBD2 | TRBJ2-7
ASSFITSTDEQF | TRBV5-1 | NA | TRBJ2-1
ASSERGSTGELF | TRBV2 | NA | TRBJ2-2
ASRDSGSYGELF | TRBV10-1 | TRBD2 | TRBJ2-2
ASSIGRENSPLH | TRBV19 | NA | TRBJ1-6
ASSGMDNQPQH | TRBV28 | NA | TRBJ1-5
ASSSTGLNEQF | TRBV28 | TRBD1 | TRBJ2-1
ASSLRQGVSPLH | TRBV27 | TRBD1 | TRBJ1-6
ASKQGASGELF | TRBV2 | TRBD1 | TRBJ2-2
ASSVVGGNEKLF | TRBV25-1 | NA | TRBJ1-4
ASSLQTEETQY | TRBV27 | NA | TRBJ2-5
SASGHRGRAGELF | TRBV20-1 | NA | TRBJ2-2
ASSDGAYEQY | TRBV10-1 | NA | TRBJ2-7
ASSPVQGNESSYEQY | TRBV28 | NA | TRBJ2-7
ASRPTGNGEQF | TRBV2 | NA | TRBJ2-1
AWTPLAGYDNEQF | TRBV30 | TRBD2 | TRBJ2-1
ARYWAFSGNTIY | TRBV23-1 | NA | TRBJ1-3
ASSRLSGQGYEKLF | TRBV4-1 | TRBD1 | TRBJ1-4
ASKLTEGGGELF | TRBV2 | NA | TRBJ2-2
ASSAGAVGYNEQF | TRBV6-4 | NA | TRBJ2-1
ASSAGSGRGHEQF | TRBV9 | TRBD2 | TRBJ2-1
ASSPRHTSGYEQY | TRBV3-1/TRBV3-2 | TRBD2 | TRBJ2-7